The 27 T cell receptor beta chains below come from one sample, sequenced in a study of beta chain features in type 1 diabetes. The study reverse transcribed the entire isolated RNA, so it sequenced expressed TCRB transcripts. The protocol was immunoSEQ multiplex PCR, while the TCRdb copy is restricted to in-frame clones and leaves out a portion. This table holds hundreds of thousands of clones, roughly a sixth found once. The sample comprised naive CD4+ T cells from blood. The source is a woman aged 18-29 years in good health.

This chain connects TRBV6-5 to TRBJ2-3, with D unclear. Germline CDR1 reads MNHEY; CDR2 reads SVGAGI. V was shortened by 6 bases and J by 8 bases, with 12 bases between the two germline ends. CDR3 length: 12 amino acids. CDR3 DNA sequence: TGTGCCAGCAGCAATGTAGTGGGTACGCAGTATTTT. As protein: CASSNVVGTQYF.

This clone was found a few times. J is TRBJ2-1 and V is TRBV27; 7 bases fit TRBD2. The CDR3 runs to 16 residues. V was pared by 8 bases and J by 5 bases, with 15 bases of the junction left unmatched. The germline CDR1 and CDR2 sequences are MNHEY and SMNVEV (reference sequence). The CDR3 nucleotides read TGTGCCAGCGGGGGGGTAGGTGGGAGTTTAAACAATGAGCAGTTCTTC. Translated: CASGGVGGSLNNEQFF.

Notes on this clone: This same CDR3 is encoded by further DNA sequences in the sample. The V gene is TRBV7-2, the J gene TRBJ2-5, with D tentatively TRBD1 (5 bases). V lost 1 base to trimming and J lost 1 base, with 7 bases between them. The CDR3 extends over 14 amino acids. The germline V gene has CDR1 SGHTA and CDR2 FQGNSA. The CDR3 loop is CASSLGGSQETQYF. The CDR3 DNA reads TGTGCCAGCAGCTTAGGGGGCTCCCAAGAGACCCAGTACTTC. Together with reference TRBV7-2 and TRBJ2-5, the CDR3 gives the full variable domain: GAGVSQSPSNKVTEKGKDVELRCDPISGHTALYWYRQSLGQGLEFLIYFQGNSAPDKSGLPSDRFSAERTGGSVSTLTIQRTQQEDSAVYLCASSLGGSQETQYFGPGTRLLVL.

On this clone: The identical CDR3 is also encoded by other nucleotide sequences in the sample. V gene TRBV9 combines with J gene TRBJ1-1; D not resolved. Trimming took off 0 bases at V and 4 bases at J, with 7 bases between the two ends. The germline CDR1 and CDR2 sequences are SGDLS and YYNGEE. The CDR3 length is 13 residues. Here the CDR3 reads CASSVGGSTEAFF. CDR3 DNA: TGTGCCAGCAGCGTAGGAGGCTCCACTGAAGCTTTCTTT.

The chain joins TRBV10-3 to TRBJ2-1; D uncertain. The CDR3 spans 12 residues. V lost 3 bases to trimming and J lost 6 bases, with 6 bases between them. Per germline, CDR1 ENHRY and CDR2 SYGVKD. DNA of the CDR3: TGTGCCATCAGTGATTCCCCCAATGAGCAGTTCTTC. Its protein is CAISDSPNEQFF.

This clone was observed a few times. In DNA, the CDR3 is TGTGCCAGCAGCATTCCATGCAGGGCATGGACTGAAGCTTTCTTT. It codes for CASSIPCRAWTEAFF. The V gene is TRBV21-1, the J gene TRBJ1-1; whether TRBD1, the table's D call, matches the DNA was not checked. TRBV21-1 is designated a pseudogene. The CDR3 extends over 15 amino acids.

The chain joins TRBV6-6 to TRBJ2-5; TRBD2 might be the D (6 bases). There are 11 residues in the CDR3. The ends were cut back, 6 bases at V and 13 bases at J, with 15 bases in the middle. Germline CDR1 and CDR2: MNHNY and SVGAGI (reference sequence). The CDR3 DNA is TGTGCCAGCAGCCTTCGGGACTCCTTGTACTTC. Amino acid sequence: CASSLRDSLYF.

The chain is built from TRBV11-2 and TRBJ1-1; D remains ambiguous. This CDR3 comprises 15 residues. Germline CDR1 and CDR2: SGHAT and FQNNGV. Trimming pared 4 bases from V and 6 bases from J, leaving 18 bases between. DNA of the CDR3: TGTGCCAGCAGCTACCTTACGGGGATTTTCGCTGAAGCTTTCTTT. Translating gives CASSYLTGIFAEAFF. Filled out from reference TRBV11-2 and TRBJ1-1, the complete variable domain reads EAGVAQSPRYKIIEKRQSVAFWCNPISGHATLYWYQQILGQGPKLLIQFQNNGVVDDSQLPKDRFSAERLKGVDSTLKIQPAKLEDSAVYLCASSYLTGIFAEAFFGQGTRLTVV.

The chain is built from TRBV11-2 and TRBJ2-3; TRBD2 is a possible D gene (6 bases). Per the germline V gene, CDR1 is SGHAT and CDR2 is FQNNGV. The CDR3 is 17 amino acids. The ends were cut back, 0 bases at V and 3 bases at J, with 16 bases in the middle. CDR3 nucleotides: TGTGCCAGCAGCTTAGACCCAATAGCGGCTGTGACAGATACGCAGTATTTT. It encodes CASSLDPIAAVTDTQYF.

The gene calls are TRBV9 and TRBJ2-7; TRBD2 is a possible D gene (5 bases). The germline V and J ends were trimmed by 0 bases and 3 bases, with 10 bases remaining between them. Germline CDR1 SGDLS, CDR2 YYNGEE. The CDR3 loop spans 14 amino acids. The CDR3 coding sequence is TGTGCCAGCAGCGTAGACGAGGGTAACTACGAGCAGTACTTC. It translates to CASSVDEGNYEQYF.

There are a few counts of this clone. The CDR3 nucleotides are TGTGCCAGCACCCAAGAGACCCAGTACTTC. Encoded protein: CASTQETQYF. The chain links TRBV2 to TRBJ2-5, with unresolved D. Germline loops: CDR1 SNHLY, CDR2 FYNNEI. There are 10 residues in the CDR3. The ends were cut back, 7 bases at V and 1 base at J, with 1 base in the middle.

The chain joins TRBV15 to TRBJ2-7; the D gene is possibly TRBD1 (6 bases). Germline values: CDR1 LNHNV, CDR2 YYDKDF (reference sequence). Trimming took 1 base from V and 1 from J, leaving 11 bases between them. This CDR3 has 15 amino acids. CDR3 protein: CATSRGGTQSYEQYF. CDR3 bases: TGTGCCACCAGCAGAGGAGGGACACAGTCCTACGAGCAGTACTTC.

This clone was seen a few times. V usage is TRBV11-3 and J usage is TRBJ2-3, with D hard to call. V was cut by 5 bases and J by 0 bases, with 6 bases left in between. The CDR3 runs 13 residues. CDR1 and CDR2 (germline): SGHNT, YENEEA. CDR3: CASSAGSTDTQYF. The CDR3 DNA reads TGTGCCAGCAGCGCTGGCAGCACAGATACGCAGTATTTT.

The table lists this clone with a few counts. CDR3 loop: CASSLVSVSGANVLTF. The CDR3 DNA sequence: TGTGCCAGCAGCTTAGTGTCCGTCTCTGGGGCCAACGTCCTGACTTTC. This chain joins TRBV7-2 and TRBJ2-6; D unclear. Between the trimmed V and J ends, which lost 1 base and 0 bases, there was a span of 7 bases. Germline V gene data show CDR1 as SGHTA and CDR2 as FQGNSA. The CDR3 sequence is 16 residues long.

The chain recombines TRBV5-6 with TRBJ2-2, with D unclear. V was cut by 1 base and J by 3 bases, with 7 bases left in between. CDR3 length: 14 residues. Per the germline V gene, CDR1 is SGHDT and CDR2 is YYEEEE. The CDR3 is CASSLYEHTGELFF. The CDR3 DNA follows: TGTGCCAGCAGCTTGTACGAACACACCGGGGAGCTGTTTTTT.

This clone was detected only a few times. The chain combines TRBV7-9 with TRBJ2-2; unclear D gene. CDR3 length: 14 amino acids. The V end was cut by 4 bases, the J end by 7 bases, with 13 bases between. Per the germline V gene, CDR1 is SEHNR and CDR2 is FQNEAQ (reference sequence). The CDR3 sequence: CASSSHTQGGELFF. The CDR3 DNA sequence: TGTGCCAGCAGCTCACATACACAAGGCGGGGAGCTGTTTTTT. Looking up the rest from reference TRBV7-9 and TRBJ2-2 gives the full variable domain: DTGVSQNPRHKITKRGQNVTFRCDPISEHNRLYWYRQTLGQGPEFLTYFQNEAQLEKSRLLSDRFSAERPKGSFSTLEIQRTEQGDSAMYLCASSSHTQGGELFFGEGSRLTVL.

Only a few counts were recorded for this clone. The V and J genes are TRBV4-2 and TRBJ1-2; tentatively, D is TRBD1 (6 bases). Trimming pared 0 bases from V and 3 bases from J, leaving 14 bases between. The length of the CDR3 is 16 residues. Germline V gene data show CDR1 as LGHNA and CDR2 as YNFKEQ. CDR3 DNA: TGTGCCAGCAGCCAAGAGGCGATGGGGGCTCACTATGGCTACACCTTC. This gives the protein CASSQEAMGAHYGYTF.

This clone was picked up a small number of times. This CDR3 reads CASSLIQQKNIQYF. The CDR3 bases are TGTGCCAGCAGTTTAATCCAGCAGAAGAACATTCAGTACTTC. The J gene is TRBJ2-4, the V gene TRBV28; D unresolved. Germline values: CDR1 MDHEN, CDR2 SYDVKM. V lost 2 bases and J lost 7, with 12 bases in between. This CDR3 has 14 amino acids.

The V call is TRBV7-9, the J call TRBJ2-1; the match to TRBD2 covers 10 bases. J lost 2 bases, V lost 5 bases, and 9 bases had no gene match. CDR1 is SEHNR and CDR2 is FQNEAQ in the germline V gene (reference sequence). This CDR3 is built from 17 residues. CDR3 coding DNA: TGTGCCAGCAGCCCGCAAGCGGGAGGGCCTCCCTACAATGAGCAGTTCTTC. Its protein product is CASSPQAGGPPYNEQFF. Full variable domain (remainder filled in from reference TRBV7-9 and TRBJ2-1): DTGVSQNPRHKITKRGQNVTFRCDPISEHNRLYWYRQTLGQGPEFLTYFQNEAQLEKSRLLSDRFSAERPKGSFSTLEIQRTEQGDSAMYLCASSPQAGGPPYNEQFFGPGTRLTVL.

The rearrangement links TRBV7-9 to TRBJ1-1; 8 bases fit TRBD1. V was clipped by 8 bases and J by 13 bases; unmatched bases: 21. The CDR3 loop spans 15 amino acids. Germline V gene data show CDR1 as SEHNR and CDR2 as FQNEAQ (reference sequence). The CDR3 region is CASSGGTGSSRGGFF. As DNA, the CDR3 is TGTGCCAGCTCGGGCGGGACAGGCTCCTCCAGAGGGGGTTTCTTT.

V and J are TRBV7-9 and TRBJ2-7, with 8 nucleotides matching TRBD2. The CDR3 spans 15 residues. The germline V gene has CDR1 SEHNR and CDR2 FQNEAQ (reference sequence). V shed 2 bases and J 5 bases; nucleotides not matched to a gene: 8. CDR3 sequence: CASSLHGTSSDEQYF. For the CDR3, the DNA is TGTGCCAGCAGCTTACACGGGACTAGTTCCGACGAGCAGTACTTC.

This CDR3 reads CASSPFGRGLTYF. The CDR3 nucleotides are TGTGCCAGCAGCCCCTTCGGAAGGGGCCTAACTTACTTC. The chain has TRBV7-9 and TRBJ2-5; D possibly corresponds to TRBD1 (5 bases). V was cut by 5 bases and J by 14 bases, with 21 bases left in between. The CDR3 has 13 amino acids. In germline, CDR1 is SEHNR, CDR2 FQNEAQ (reference sequence).

The J gene is TRBJ1-1, the V gene TRBV6-5; D uncertain. The V end was cut by 6 bases, the J end by 0 bases, with 14 bases between. This CDR3 is 15 amino acids long. Germline V gene data show CDR1 as MNHEY and CDR2 as SVGAGI. The CDR3 is CASRAWRAVNTEAFF. The DNA for the CDR3 is TGTGCCAGCAGAGCCTGGAGGGCTGTGAACACTGAAGCTTTCTTT.

The chain employs TRBV6-4 and TRBJ2-3, with TRBD1 matching over 8 bases. The CDR3 loop spans 14 amino acids. Per germline, CDR1 MRHNA and CDR2 SNTAGT. J gave up 3 bases and V 5 bases, and 4 bases lay outside the gene matches. The CDR3 here is CASSPTGGTDTQYF. The CDR3 coding sequence is TGTGCCAGCAGTCCCACAGGGGGTACAGATACGCAGTATTTT.

This clone showed up just a few times. V usage is TRBV2 and J usage is TRBJ2-5; D may be TRBD1 (6 bases). Germline V gives CDR1 SNHLY, CDR2 FYNNEI. The germline V and J ends were trimmed by 8 bases and 2 bases, with 15 bases remaining between them. The CDR3 extends over 14 amino acids. CDR3 sequence: CASLSGRGQETQYF. The CDR3 DNA is TGTGCCAGCCTTTCAGGCAGGGGTCAAGAGACCCAGTACTTC.

This clone was observed a few times. The chain joins TRBV28 to TRBJ2-3; 15 nucleotides align to TRBD2. The V segment lost 5 bases and the J segment 2 bases; nucleotides outside the gene matches: 11. CDR1 and CDR2 from the germline V gene are MDHEN and SYDVKM. This CDR3 comprises 19 residues. The CDR3 DNA reads as TGTGCCAGCAGTCGCCACGGGACTAGCGGGAGGCCGGCCACAGATACGCAGTATTTT. Translated, it gives CASSRHGTSGRPATDTQYF.

The chain is built from TRBV12-5 and TRBJ2-2; D unclear. The V gene lost 1 base and the J gene lost 2 bases, with 2 bases spanning the gap. There are 13 residues in the CDR3. Germline-derived CDR1 and CDR2 are LGHNT and FRNRAP. The DNA for the CDR3 is TGTGCTAGTGGTTTGGATAACACCGGGGAGCTGTTTTTT. This translates into CASGLDNTGELFF.